This T cell receptor (beta chain) was sequenced in a study of tumor and adjacent non-tumor tissue in lung cancer. Note on this clonotype: This clone may be a read error of a much larger clone one base away.

This sample's RNA came from whole unsorted tissue. Distant lung tissue was collected more than 3 cm away from the tumor edge. The V gene's germline CDR1 is MDHEN and CDR2 SYDVKM. The CDR3 is 12 amino acids. A modified ARM-PCR protocol with three rounds of nested PCR amplified TCRbeta. TCRdb analysed the multiplex PCR reads with MiXCR anew, one entry per CDR3 protein. This table holds 98,000 or so distinct CDR3 sequences, 75% to 85% found once. The gene calls are TRBV28 and TRBJ1-2; no clear D. This receptor was obtained from a man between 60 and 75 years old with small cell lung cancer. The sample taken for sequencing was distant non-tumor lung tissue. The CDR3, as DNA: TGTACCAGCACTCCTTCTAACTATGGCTACACCTTC. The encoded protein is CTSTPSNYGYTF.